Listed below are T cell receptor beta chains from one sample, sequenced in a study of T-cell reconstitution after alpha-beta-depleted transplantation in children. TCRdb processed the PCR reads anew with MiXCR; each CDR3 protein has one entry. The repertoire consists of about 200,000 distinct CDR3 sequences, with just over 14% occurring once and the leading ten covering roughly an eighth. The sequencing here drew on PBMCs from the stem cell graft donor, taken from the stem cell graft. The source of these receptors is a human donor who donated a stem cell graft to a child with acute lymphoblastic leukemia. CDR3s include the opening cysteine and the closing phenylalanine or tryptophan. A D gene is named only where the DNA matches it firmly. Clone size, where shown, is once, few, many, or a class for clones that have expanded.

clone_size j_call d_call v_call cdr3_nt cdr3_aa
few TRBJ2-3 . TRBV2 TGTGCCAGCAGTTCACGGGACCTTGAGGGGGCAGATACGCAGTATTTT CASSSRDLEGADTQYF
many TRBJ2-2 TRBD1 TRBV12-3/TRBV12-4 TGTGCCAGCAGGGACAGGGCCGTGGACACCGGGGAGCTGTTTTTT CASRDRAVDTGELFF
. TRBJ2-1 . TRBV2 TGTGCCAGCAGTGCCATCGTTGGTGAGCAGTTCTTC CASSAIVGEQFF
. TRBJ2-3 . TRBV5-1 TGCGCCAGCAGCTTGCTCCGGGAAGACGATACGCAGTATTTT CASSLLREDDTQYF
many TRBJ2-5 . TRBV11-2 TGTGCCAGCAGGTTGAACGGGGAGACCCAGTACTTC CASRLNGETQYF
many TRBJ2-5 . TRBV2 TGTGCCAGTGCCAGCTGGGGGGTCGGAGAGACCCAGTACTTC CASASWGVGETQYF
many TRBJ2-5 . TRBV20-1 TGCAGTGCTAGGGCACTAGCTATTGATCAAACATATCAAGAGACCCAGTACTTC CSARALAIDQTYQETQYF
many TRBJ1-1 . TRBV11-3 TGTGCCAGCAGCTTAGGGGGAGCAGGAACTGAAGCTTTCTTT CASSLGGAGTEAFF
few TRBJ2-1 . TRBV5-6 TGTGCCAGCAGCTTGTTGCGGGGAACCTACAATGAGCAGTTCTTC CASSLLRGTYNEQFF
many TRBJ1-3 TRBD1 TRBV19 TGTGCCACCGCGGACAGGGCGAGAGGAAACACCATATATTTT CATADRARGNTIYF
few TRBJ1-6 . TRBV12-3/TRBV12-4 TGTGCCAGCAGTTATGGACTCGCGTATAATTCACCCCTCCACTTT CASSYGLAYNSPLHF
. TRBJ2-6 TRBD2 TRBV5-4 TGTGCCAGCAGCCTGGAGGTCCTAGCGGTACACTCTGGGGCCAACGTCCTGACTTTC CASSLEVLAVHSGANVLTF
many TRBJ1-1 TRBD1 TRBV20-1 TGCAGTGCCCGACAGGGGGCCACTGAAGCTTTCTTT CSARQGATEAFF
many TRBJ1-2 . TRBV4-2 TGTGCCAGCAGCCCCCCAAGTGGAGGGAGGACTTACTACACCTTC CASSPPSGGRTYYTF
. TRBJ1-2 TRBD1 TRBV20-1 TGCAGTGCGGAACGGGACAGGGGTAGCTATGGCTACACCTTC CSAERDRGSYGYTF
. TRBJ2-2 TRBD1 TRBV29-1 TGCAGCGTTGGACATGTGGAGACAGGGGGCTCCGGGGAGCTGTTTTTT CSVGHVETGGSGELFF
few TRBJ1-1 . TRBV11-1 TGTGCCAGCAGCTTAACCACAGGGAAAGCTTTCTTT CASSLTTGKAFF
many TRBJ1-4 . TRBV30 TGTGCCTGGCACAGGACCTCAACTAATGAAAAACTGTTTTTT CAWHRTSTNEKLFF
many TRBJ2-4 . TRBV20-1 TGCAGTGCTAGAGATCCGGGATGGGGAACCAAAAACATTCAGTACTTC CSARDPGWGTKNIQYF
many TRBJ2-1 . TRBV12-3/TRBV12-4 TGTGCCAGCAGTTCGCAAAATGAGCAGTTCTTC CASSSQNEQFF
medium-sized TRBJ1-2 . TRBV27 TGTGCCAGCAGTTTATCGGTCCAATTCGGGCTAAACTATGGCTACACCTTC CASSLSVQFGLNYGYTF
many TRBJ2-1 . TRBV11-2 TGTGCCAGCAGCTTAGTCCAATACAATGAGCAGTTCTTC CASSLVQYNEQFF
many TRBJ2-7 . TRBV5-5 TGTGCCAGCAGCTTGGAAACTAACGAGCAGTACTTC CASSLETNEQYF